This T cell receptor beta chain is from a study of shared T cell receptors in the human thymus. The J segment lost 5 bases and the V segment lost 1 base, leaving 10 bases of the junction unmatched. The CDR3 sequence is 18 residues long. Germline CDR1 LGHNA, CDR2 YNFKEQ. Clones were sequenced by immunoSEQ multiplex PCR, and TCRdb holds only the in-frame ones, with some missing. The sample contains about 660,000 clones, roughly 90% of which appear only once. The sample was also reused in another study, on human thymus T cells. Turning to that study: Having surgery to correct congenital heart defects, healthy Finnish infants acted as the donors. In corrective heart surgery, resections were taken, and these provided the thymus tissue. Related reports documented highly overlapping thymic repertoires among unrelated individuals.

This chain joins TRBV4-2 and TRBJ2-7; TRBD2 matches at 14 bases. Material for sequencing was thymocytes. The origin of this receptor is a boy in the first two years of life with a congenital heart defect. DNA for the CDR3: TGTGCCAGCAGCCAAGCCCTGGGACTAGCGGGAGCAATCCACGAGCAGTACTTC. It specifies CASSQALGLAGAIHEQYF.